This T cell receptor beta chain was captured in a study of cytomegalovirus exposure and HLA in healthy donors. Study summary: Earlier, approximately 180 million T cells were analyzed, and some 120 million unique TCR beta sequences were found among them. Drawn from HLA-typed donors, approximately 86 million unique TCRs were held in an early data release.

The ends lost 1 base at V and 4 bases at J; junction bases unmatched: 16. The V gene's germline CDR1 is SGHTA and CDR2 FQGNSA. The CDR3 is made up of 19 amino acids. About this clone itself: Antigen unknown.

Points from the study as a whole: About 87% or about 30% of the time was how often most TCR beta V segments were productive, according to an earlier analysis. Upon later analysis, HLA-associated TCR beta chains proved more clonally expanded than other, equally common chains.

It was with 60 Vbeta and 13 Jbeta primers that the PCR ran. Measured with immunoSEQ multiplex PCR; TCRdb has only the in-frame clones, and not every one. The sample includes about 130,000 clones, 81% seen only once; the top ten take 4%. This receptor was obtained from a man in his late teens or twenties in good health and CMV-seropositive. This chain uses TRBV7-2 with TRBJ2-7; 10 nucleotides line up with TRBD1. Sequences were obtained from PBMCs. The CDR3, as DNA: TGTGCCAGCAGCTTAGGTTTATCCGGGACAGGGGAAAAAATATACGAGCAGTACTTC. It specifies CASSLGLSGTGEKIYEQYF.